This TCR beta chain is drawn from a study of cytomegalovirus exposure and HLA in healthy donors. Whole-study results and caveats: It was confirmed in vitro that a few of the CMV-associated chains were specific for CMV antigens.

About this clone itself: Its antigen is undetermined.

Germline assignment: CDR1 MNHNS and CDR2 SASEGT. Trimming stripped 6 bases from V and 1 base from J, with 9 bases between. The CDR3 extends over 13 amino acids. With 60 Vbeta and 13 Jbeta primers, the PCR was carried out. TCRdb's table, derived via immunoSEQ multiplex PCR, lists solely in-frame clones and lacks some. The sample has more than 130,000 clones, about 76% seen once. This receptor was obtained from a man between 18 and 29 years old in good health and CMV-seronegative. Sample: PBMCs. This chain uses TRBV6-1 with TRBJ1-2; perhaps TRBD1 as D (5 bases). In DNA form, the CDR3 reads TGTGCCAGCAGCAGGGCCGGTAACTATGGCTACACCTTC. Protein: CASSRAGNYGYTF.